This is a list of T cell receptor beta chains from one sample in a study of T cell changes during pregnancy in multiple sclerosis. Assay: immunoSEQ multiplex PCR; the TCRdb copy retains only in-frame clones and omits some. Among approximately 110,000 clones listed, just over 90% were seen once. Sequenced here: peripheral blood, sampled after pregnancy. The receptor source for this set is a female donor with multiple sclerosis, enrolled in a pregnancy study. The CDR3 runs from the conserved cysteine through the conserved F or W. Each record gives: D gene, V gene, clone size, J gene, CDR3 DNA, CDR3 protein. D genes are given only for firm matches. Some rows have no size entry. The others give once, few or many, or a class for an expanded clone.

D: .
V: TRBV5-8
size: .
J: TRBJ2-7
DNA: TGTGCCAGTCTGAGGAGGGGGGGCTACGAGCAGTACTTC
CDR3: CASLRRGGYEQYF

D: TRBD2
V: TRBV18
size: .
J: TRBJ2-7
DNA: TGTGCCAGCTCACCAAGTCTAGCGGGGGGTTATTGGACCTTTGGCGAGCAGTACTTC
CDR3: CASSPSLAGGYWTFGEQYF

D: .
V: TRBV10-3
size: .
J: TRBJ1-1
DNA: TGTGCCACTGGACAACGGATGAACACTGAAGCTTTCTTT
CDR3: CATGQRMNTEAFF

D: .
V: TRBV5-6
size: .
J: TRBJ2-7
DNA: TGTGCCAGCAGCTTGGCCTCAGGTTACGAGCAGTACTTC
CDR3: CASSLASGYEQYF

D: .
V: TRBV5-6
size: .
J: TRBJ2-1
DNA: TGTGCCAGCAGCCCCTCACTAGTACCCTCTTCCTACAATGAGCAGTTCTTC
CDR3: CASSPSLVPSSYNEQFF

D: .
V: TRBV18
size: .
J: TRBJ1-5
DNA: TGTGCCAGCTCACCACGACAGGCTAGCAATCAGCCCCAGCATTTT
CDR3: CASSPRQASNQPQHF

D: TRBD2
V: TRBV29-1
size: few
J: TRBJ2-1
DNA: TGCAGCGTGGGGACTAGCGCTTTCAATGAGCAGTTCTTC
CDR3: CSVGTSAFNEQFF

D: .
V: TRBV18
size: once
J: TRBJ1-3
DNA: TGTGCCAGCTCACCCAACCCCCCCACAGGGACCCACTCTGGAAACACCATATATTTT
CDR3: CASSPNPPTGTHSGNTIYF

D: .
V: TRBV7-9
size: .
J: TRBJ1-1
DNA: TGTGCCAGCAGCCTGTCAGGGAACACTGAAGCTTTCTTT
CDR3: CASSLSGNTEAFF

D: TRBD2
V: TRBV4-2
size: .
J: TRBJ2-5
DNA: TGTGCCAGCAGCCAGTCAACTAGCGCACAAGAGACCCAGTACTTC
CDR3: CASSQSTSAQETQYF

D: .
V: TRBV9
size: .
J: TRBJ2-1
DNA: TGTGCCAGCAGCGTAGCCCCCGGGTATGATGAGCAGTTCTTC
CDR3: CASSVAPGYDEQFF

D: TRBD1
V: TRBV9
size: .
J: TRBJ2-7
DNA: TGTGCCAGCAGCGCCGGAGGACAGGCTGCCTACGAGCAGTACTTC
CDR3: CASSAGGQAAYEQYF

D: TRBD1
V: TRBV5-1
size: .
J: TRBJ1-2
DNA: TGCGCCAGCAGCTCGGAGGGACAGCCTATCTATGGCTACACCTTC
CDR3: CASSSEGQPIYGYTF

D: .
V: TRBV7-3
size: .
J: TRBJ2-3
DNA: TGTGCCAGCAGCTTAAAGCCGGGTCTAACAGATACGCAGTATTTT
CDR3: CASSLKPGLTDTQYF

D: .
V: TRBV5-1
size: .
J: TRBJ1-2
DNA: TGCGCCAGCAGCTTAAACCCGAACCGACAGGTATATGGCTACACCTTC
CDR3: CASSLNPNRQVYGYTF

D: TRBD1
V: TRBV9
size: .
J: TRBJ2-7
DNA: TGTGCCAGCCTACCCCCCGACAGGGGCCCCTACGAGCAGTACTTC
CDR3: CASLPPDRGPYEQYF

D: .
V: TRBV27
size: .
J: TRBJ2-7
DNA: TGTGCCAGCAGTTTAACGGGGGACGACTACGAGCAGTACTTC
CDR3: CASSLTGDDYEQYF

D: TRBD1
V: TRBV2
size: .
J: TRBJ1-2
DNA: TGTGCCAGCAGTGAAACAGGGGGCGCCAAGGCTTGGGGCTACACCTTC
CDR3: CASSETGGAKAWGYTF

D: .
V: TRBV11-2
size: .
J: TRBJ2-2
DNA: TGTGCCAGCAGCCAAGACAGGGACTCCTGGGACGGGGAGCTGTTTTTT
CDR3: CASSQDRDSWDGELFF

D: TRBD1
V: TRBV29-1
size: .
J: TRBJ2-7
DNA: TGCAGCGTTATCCTACACAGTGCCGGGACAGACTACGAGCAGTACTTC
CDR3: CSVILHSAGTDYEQYF

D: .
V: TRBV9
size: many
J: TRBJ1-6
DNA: TGTGCCACCCGGGACACATCGTCACCCCTCCACTTT
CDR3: CATRDTSSPLHF

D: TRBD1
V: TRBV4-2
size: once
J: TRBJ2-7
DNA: TGTGCCAGCAGCCAAGATCGTTTAGGACAGGGGGCTTCCTACGAGCAGTACTTC
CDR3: CASSQDRLGQGASYEQYF

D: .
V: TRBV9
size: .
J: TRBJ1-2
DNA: TGTGCCAGCAGCGTTGCGGCCTATGGCTACACCTTC
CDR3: CASSVAAYGYTF

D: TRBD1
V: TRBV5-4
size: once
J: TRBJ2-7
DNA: TGTGCCAGCAGCTCCGGACAGGTAAAGTACGAGCAGTACTTC
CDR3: CASSSGQVKYEQYF

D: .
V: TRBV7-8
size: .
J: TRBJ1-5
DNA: TGTGCCAGCAGCTCGGGGGGGGGACGTACAAGAAATCAGCCCCAGCATTTT
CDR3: CASSSGGGRTRNQPQHF

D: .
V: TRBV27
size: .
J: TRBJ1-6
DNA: TGTGCCAGCAGTTTAAAGGGGGATAATTCACCCCTCCACTTT
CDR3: CASSLKGDNSPLHF

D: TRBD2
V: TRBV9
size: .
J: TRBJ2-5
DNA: TGTGCCAGCAGCGCAGTAGCGGGGGGGCTTGTTGCGACCCAGTACTTC
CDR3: CASSAVAGGLVATQYF

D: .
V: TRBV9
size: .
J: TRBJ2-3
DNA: TGTGCCAGCAGCGTAGACAGTAGCACAGATACGCAGTATTTT
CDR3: CASSVDSSTDTQYF

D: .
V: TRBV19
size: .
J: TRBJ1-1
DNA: TGTGCCAGTAGTATAGGGGAGGGGTTGGCTGAAGCTTTCTTT
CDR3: CASSIGEGLAEAFF

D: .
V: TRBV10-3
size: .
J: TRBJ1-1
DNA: TGTGCCATCAGCGCGCGCACACAGCTAAACACTGAAGCTTTCTTT
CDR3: CAISARTQLNTEAFF

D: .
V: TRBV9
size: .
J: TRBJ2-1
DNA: TGTGCCAGCAGCGCCCCCCGCGGTGCGGCGGACAATGAGCAGTTCTTC
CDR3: CASSAPRGAADNEQFF

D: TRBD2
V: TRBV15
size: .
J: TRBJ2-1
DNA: TGTGCCACCAGCAGAGGCGCCGGGACTAGTGGCAATGAGCAGTTCTTC
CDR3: CATSRGAGTSGNEQFF

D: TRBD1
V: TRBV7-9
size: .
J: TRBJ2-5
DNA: TGTGCCAGCAGCCCCGGGACAGCAATACCTCAAGAGACCCAGTACTTC
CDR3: CASSPGTAIPQETQYF

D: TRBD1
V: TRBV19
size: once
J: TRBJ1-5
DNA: TGTGCCAGTAGTAACCGGGACAGGGGGCCAGGGAGCAATCAGCCCCAGCATTTT
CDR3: CASSNRDRGPGSNQPQHF

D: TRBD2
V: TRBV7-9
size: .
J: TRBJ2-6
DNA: TGTGCCAGCAGCTTATCGAGCGGGGTTCGCTCTGGGGCCAACGTCCTGACTTTC
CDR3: CASSLSSGVRSGANVLTF

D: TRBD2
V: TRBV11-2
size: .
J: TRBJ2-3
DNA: TGTGCCAGCAGCTTAAAGCGGGGGAGCACAGATACGCAGTATTTT
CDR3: CASSLKRGSTDTQYF

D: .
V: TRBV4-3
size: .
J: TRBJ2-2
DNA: TGCGCCAGCAGCTTTGCAGGGCAAGGGGAGCTGTTTTTT
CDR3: CASSFAGQGELFF

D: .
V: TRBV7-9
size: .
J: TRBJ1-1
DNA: TGTGCCAGCAGCCCATTGGGGGGTTTGAACACTGAAGCTTTCTTT
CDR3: CASSPLGGLNTEAFF

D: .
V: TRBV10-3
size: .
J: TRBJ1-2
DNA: TGTGCCATCACGTCCCAGGGGTATTTTACGGATGGCTACACCTTC
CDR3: CAITSQGYFTDGYTF

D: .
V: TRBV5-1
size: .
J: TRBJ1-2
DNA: TGCGCCAGCAGCTTATGGGGGGGTAGCGACAGCTATGGCTACACCTTC
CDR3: CASSLWGGSDSYGYTF

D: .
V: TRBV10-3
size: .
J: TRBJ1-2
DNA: TGTGCCATCCTTGGAGAGGGTAACTATGGCTACACCTTC
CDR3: CAILGEGNYGYTF

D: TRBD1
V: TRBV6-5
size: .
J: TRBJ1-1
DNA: TGTGCCAGCAGTCCCGAGGGGGCAAGGGCTGAAGCTTTCTTT
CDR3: CASSPEGARAEAFF

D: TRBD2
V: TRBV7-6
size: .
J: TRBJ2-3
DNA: TGTGCCAGCTCGAGCGGGGGGGGCACAGATACGCAGTATTTT
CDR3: CASSSGGGTDTQYF

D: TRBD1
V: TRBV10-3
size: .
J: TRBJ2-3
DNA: TGTGCCATCAGTGAGTCGGACAGGGGGCGATTGACAGATACGCAGTATTTT
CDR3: CAISESDRGRLTDTQYF

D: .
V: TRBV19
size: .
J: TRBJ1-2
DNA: TGTGCCAGTATAAGTCGCGACTATGGCTACACCTTC
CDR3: CASISRDYGYTF

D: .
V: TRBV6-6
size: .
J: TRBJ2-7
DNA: TGTGCCAGCAGTCGAAAAAAGACTAGCTACGAGCAGTACTTC
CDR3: CASSRKKTSYEQYF

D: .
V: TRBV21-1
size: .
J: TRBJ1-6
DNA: TGTGCCAGCACCTCGGGACAGATCAAACCCCTCCACTTT
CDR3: CASTSGQIKPLHF

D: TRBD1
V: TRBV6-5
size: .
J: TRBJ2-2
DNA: TGTGCCAGCAGCCGTGACAGGGGTTGGACCGGGGAGCTGTTTTTT
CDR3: CASSRDRGWTGELFF

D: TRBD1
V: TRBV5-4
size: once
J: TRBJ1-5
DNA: TGTGCCAGCAGCTCGGGACAGGGGCCCGATCAGCCCCAGCATTTT
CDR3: CASSSGQGPDQPQHF

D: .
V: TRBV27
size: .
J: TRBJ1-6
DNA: TGTGCCAGCAATGAGGGTGGCAATTCACCCCTCCACTTT
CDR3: CASNEGGNSPLHF

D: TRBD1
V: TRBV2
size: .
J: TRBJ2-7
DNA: TGTGCCAGCGCCGGGACAGAAACCTACGAGCAGTACTTC
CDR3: CASAGTETYEQYF

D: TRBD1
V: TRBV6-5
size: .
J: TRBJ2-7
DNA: TGTGCCAGCAGTCCCGGGCAGGGGGCCTCCTACGAGCAGTACTTC
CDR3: CASSPGQGASYEQYF

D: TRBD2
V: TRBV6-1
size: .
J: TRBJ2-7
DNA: TGTGCCAGCGGAGGGACTAGCGGCTCCTACGAGCAGTACTTC
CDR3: CASGGTSGSYEQYF

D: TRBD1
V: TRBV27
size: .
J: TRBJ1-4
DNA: TGTGCCAGCAGTTCGGGACAGACTAATGAAAAACTGTTTTTT
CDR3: CASSSGQTNEKLFF

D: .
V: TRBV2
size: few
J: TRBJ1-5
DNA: TGTGCCAGCAGTGAAAGATCGGGAGATCGACAGCCCCAGCATTTT
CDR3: CASSERSGDRQPQHF